These 9 T cell receptor beta chains were all obtained from the same sample, sequenced in a study of breast tumors, draining lymph nodes, adjacent tissues (dated by TCRdb to the mid-2010s). Preparation of the library involved multiplex PCR. For sequencing, an Illumina HiSeq 2000 was employed. TCRdb's own reprocessing of the public reads used fastp at Q25 and MiXCR and kept productive beta chains. CDR3 protein duplicates are merged, each entry listing the most common genes and DNA. For this sample the table gives about 180,000 distinct CDR3 sequences, of which approximately 30% were detected only once. Around 4% of the sample goes to the ten largest clones. The axillary draining lymph nodes of breast cancer patients were the source of the lymph node samples. The sequencing sample was made of axillary lymph node tissue. Source of these receptors: a female donor with breast cancer. Some clones in this sample may be carry-over from other donors' samples.

CDR3 amino acids: CATSRETQYF. As DNA, the CDR3 is TGTGCCACCAGCAGAGAGACCCAGTACTTC. The V and J genes are TRBV15 and TRBJ2-5; D not resolved. This CDR3 has 10 amino acids. Germline loops: CDR1 LNHNV, CDR2 YYDKDF (reference sequence). Deletions cut 0 bases from V and 7 bases from J, with 0 bases between.

This clonotype was counted ten times or more. This sequence joins TRBV12-3 or TRBV12-4 and TRBJ2-7, with TRBD2 matching 12 bases. J lost 7 bases, V lost 8 bases, and 9 bases had no gene match. The CDR3 runs to 14 residues. This CDR3 is CASATGLAGFEQYF. The CDR3 nucleotides read TGTGCCAGCGCAACGGGACTAGCGGGTTTTGAGCAGTACTTC.

This clonotype was observed a handful of times. The chain joins TRBV19 to TRBJ1-1; TRBD1 matches at 8 bases. V dropped 7 bases and J dropped 8; count of bases not matched to a gene: 6. This CDR3 has 12 residues. CDR1 and CDR2 from the germline V gene are LNHDA and SQIVND (reference sequence). The CDR3 reads CASISGGREAFF. The CDR3 DNA is TGTGCCAGTATTTCAGGGGGCAGAGAAGCTTTCTTT.

This clonotype was detected ten times or more. The chain employs TRBV29-1 and TRBJ2-3; D is unclear. The CDR3 runs to 10 residues. Looked up from germline, CDR1 is SQVTM and CDR2 is ANQGSEA. V was pared by 4 bases and J by 6 bases, with 5 bases between. The CDR3 sequence is CSVGVDTQYF. The CDR3 DNA sequence: TGCAGCGTTGGGGTGGATACGCAGTATTTT.

This clonotype was found many times. The rearrangement joins TRBV5-8 to TRBJ2-3; 7 bases are shared with TRBD1. The CDR3 covers 15 residues. Trimming at V came to 4 bases and at J to 7 bases, leaving 12 bases not matched to a gene. In germline, CDR1 is SGHTS, CDR2 YDEGEE. CDR3 DNA sequence: TGTGCCAGCAGCGGCAGAGGGACAGTAACTAATACGCAGTATTTT. As protein: CASSGRGTVTNTQYF.

The chain carries TRBV12-3 or TRBV12-4 and TRBJ1-4, with 11 bases aligning to TRBD1. The V and J ends lost 5 bases and 16 bases, in that order; junction bases with no gene match: 6. The CDR3 totals 12 residues. CDR3 in DNA: TGTGCCAGCAGTCTGGGACAGGGGGAACCGTTTTTT. It codes for CASSLGQGEPFF.

This clonotype occurred many times. The gene calls are TRBV10-3 and TRBJ2-7, with 9 bases lining up with TRBD1. Germline lookup yields CDR1 ENHRY and CDR2 SYGVKD. V gave up 6 bases and J gave up 4 bases; unmatched junction bases: 4. The CDR3 totals 13 residues. CDR3 protein: CAISEGQGYEQYF. DNA of the CDR3: TGTGCCATCAGCGAGGGACAGGGTTACGAGCAGTACTTC.

This chain links TRBV7-9 with TRBJ2-1; 10 bases line up with TRBD2. The CDR3 sequence is 19 residues long. In germline, CDR1 is SEHNR, CDR2 FQNEAQ (reference sequence). Losses at the gene ends were 2 bases for V and 5 bases for J; bases not matched to a gene: 15. CDR3 sequence: CASSLTGLSGGVHNNEQFF. Here the CDR3 DNA reads TGTGCCAGCAGCTTAACCGGGCTCAGCGGGGGGGTTCATAACAATGAGCAGTTCTTC.

This clonotype was detected many times. The chain links TRBV19 to TRBJ2-7, with D perhaps given as TRBD1 or TRBD2 (6 bases each). The CDR3 runs 20 residues. Deletions cut 3 bases from V and 0 bases from J, with 27 bases between. The germline CDR1 and CDR2 sequences are LNHDA and SQIVND (reference sequence). The CDR3 nucleotides read TGTGCCAGTAGTATTGTGGTCGGGGGCGGAGCGTTGCCGAGCTCCTACGAGCAGTACTTC. Translation: CASSIVVGGGALPSSYEQYF.